A selection of T cell receptor beta chains follows, all from one sample in a study of blood T cell repertoires in COVID-19. Assay used: immunoSEQ multiplex PCR; TCRdb lists only in-frame clones, some missing. The sample lists approximately 270,000 clones, about 89% occurring once. Sequencing was carried out using peripheral blood. The receptors were gathered from a man aged 25 to 40 with acute or convalescent COVID-19. The CDR3 runs from the conserved cysteine through the conserved F or W. Each record gives: J gene, D gene, V gene, CDR3 protein, CDR3 DNA. The D gene is left open where the match is weak.

J: TRBJ2-3
D: TRBD2
V: TRBV6-1
CDR3: CASSEVPGRDGTQYF
DNA: TGTGCCAGCAGTGAAGTCCCCGGGAGGGACGGTACGCAGTATTTT

J: TRBJ1-6
D: NA
V: TRBV5-1
CDR3: CASSLALTKYNSPLHF
DNA: TGCGCCAGCAGCTTGGCTTTAACTAAGTATAATTCACCCCTCCACTTT

J: TRBJ1-1
D: NA
V: TRBV7-9
CDR3: CASSRTLQGENTEAFF
DNA: TGTGCCAGCAGCCGCACCCTACAGGGCGAGAACACTGAAGCTTTCTTT

J: TRBJ2-5
D: NA
V: TRBV5-6
CDR3: CASSLVRRVDVQETQYF
DNA: TGTGCCAGCAGCTTGGTCCGGCGGGTGGACGTTCAAGAGACCCAGTACTTC

J: TRBJ1-2
D: NA
V: TRBV28
CDR3: CASSLLRESGYTF
DNA: TGTGCCAGCAGTTTATTGAGGGAATCTGGCTACACCTTC

J: TRBJ1-2
D: TRBD1
V: TRBV11-2
CDR3: CASSLVSAGGSVYGYTF
DNA: TGTGCCAGCAGCTTAGTGTCCGCAGGGGGTAGTGTGTATGGCTACACCTTC

J: TRBJ1-3
D: TRBD1
V: TRBV9
CDR3: CASSAARDRVAGNTIYF
DNA: TGTGCCAGCAGCGCCGCCCGGGACAGGGTTGCAGGAAACACCATATATTTT

J: TRBJ2-7
D: NA
V: TRBV7-9
CDR3: CASSFGDEQYF
DNA: TGTGCCAGCAGTTTCGGGGACGAGCAGTACTTC

J: TRBJ1-2
D: NA
V: TRBV11-2
CDR3: CASSSQTVKRDYGYTF
DNA: TGTGCCAGCAGCTCGCAGACAGTTAAAAGGGACTATGGCTACACCTTC

J: TRBJ1-6
D: TRBD1
V: TRBV20-1
CDR3: CSASGTGRLLHF
DNA: TGCAGTGCTAGTGGGACAGGGAGGTTGCTCCACTTT

J: TRBJ1-2
D: TRBD1
V: TRBV30
CDR3: CACSLFGTGKLGGYTF
DNA: TGTGCCTGCTCGCTTTTTGGGACAGGGAAATTGGGGGGCTACACCTTC

J: TRBJ1-5
D: TRBD1
V: TRBV10-3
CDR3: CATQPSTGAGQPQHF
DNA: TGTGCCACCCAACCCTCGACAGGGGCCGGTCAGCCCCAGCATTTT

J: TRBJ1-5
D: NA
V: TRBV9
CDR3: CASSADRTNQPQHF
DNA: TGTGCCAGCAGCGCGGACAGAACAAATCAGCCCCAGCATTTT

J: TRBJ2-7
D: TRBD1
V: TRBV6-5
CDR3: CASSYSNRGQREQYF
DNA: TGTGCCAGCAGTTACTCGAATAGGGGGCAGCGCGAGCAGTACTTC

J: TRBJ1-1
D: NA
V: TRBV28
CDR3: CASSLGGRGAFF
DNA: TGTGCCAGCAGTTTAGGAGGCCGGGGAGCTTTCTTT

J: TRBJ2-7
D: NA
V: TRBV7-5
CDR3: CARSLDRGLAGGQHSYEQYF
DNA: TGTGCCAGAAGCTTGGATAGGGGACTAGCGGGGGGGCAACACTCCTACGAGCAGTACTTC

J: TRBJ2-5
D: NA
V: TRBV5-5
CDR3: CASSTWEQETQYF
DNA: TGTGCCAGCAGTACTTGGGAGCAAGAGACCCAGTACTTC

J: TRBJ1-1
D: NA
V: TRBV30
CDR3: CAWSKGGWNTEAFF
DNA: TGTGCCTGGAGTAAAGGGGGATGGAACACTGAAGCTTTCTTT

J: TRBJ2-3
D: TRBD2
V: TRBV7-3
CDR3: CASSLNGRAEDTQYF
DNA: TGTGCCAGCAGCTTAAACGGGAGGGCCGAGGATACGCAGTATTTT